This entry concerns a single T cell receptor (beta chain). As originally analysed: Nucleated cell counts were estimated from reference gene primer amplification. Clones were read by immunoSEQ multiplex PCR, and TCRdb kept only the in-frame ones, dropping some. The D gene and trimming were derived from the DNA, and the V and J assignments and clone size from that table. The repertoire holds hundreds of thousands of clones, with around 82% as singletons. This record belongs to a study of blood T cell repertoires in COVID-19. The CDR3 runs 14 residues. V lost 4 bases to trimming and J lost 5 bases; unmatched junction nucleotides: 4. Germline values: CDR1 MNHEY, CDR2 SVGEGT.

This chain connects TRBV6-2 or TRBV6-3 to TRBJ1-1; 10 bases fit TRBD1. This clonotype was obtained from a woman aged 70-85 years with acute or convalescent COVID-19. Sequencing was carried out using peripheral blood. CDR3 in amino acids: CASSFGQGGTEAFF. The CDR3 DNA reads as TGTGCCAGCAGTTTCGGACAGGGGGGTACTGAAGCTTTCTTT.